This is a list of T cell receptor beta chains from one sample in a study of neurological immune-mediated disorders. TCRdb re-derived calls from the 5' RACE reads in MiXCR, one entry per CDR3 protein. Altogether fewer than 110,000 distinct CDR3 sequences are present, 11% being singletons, with the ten largest covering more than 2.5%. Source material: PBMCs. These receptors all come from a female donor with HTLV-1-associated myelopathy (HAM/TSP). Each CDR3 is given with its conserved first and last residue. The D gene is left open where the match is weak. Clone size appears in some rows only: once, few, many, or a class for an expanded clone.

len	v_gene	abundance	j_gene	d_gene	CDR3nt	CDR3aa
16	TRBV27	NA	TRBJ1-2	NA	TGTGCCAGCAGTTCCAGACCGGACAGCGTTAACTATGGCTACACCTTC	CASSSRPDSVNYGYTF
16	TRBV28	many	TRBJ2-3	TRBD2	TGTGCCAGCAGTACCAGACTAGCGGGGGAGACAGATACGCAGTATTTT	CASSTRLAGETDTQYF
16	TRBV20-1	few	TRBJ2-2	TRBD2	TGCAGTGCTGCCTTTAGCGGGGGGGCTGGCACCGGGGAGCTGTTTTTT	CSAAFSGGAGTGELFF
15	TRBV20-1	many	TRBJ2-2	NA	TGCAGTGCTAGAGTGGCAGGAATGAACACCGGGGAGCTGTTTTTT	CSARVAGMNTGELFF
15	TRBV28	many	TRBJ1-4	TRBD1	TGTGCCAGCAGTTCCTGGACAGGGGGTAATGAAAAACTGTTTTTT	CASSSWTGGNEKLFF
14	TRBV5-1	many	TRBJ1-1	NA	TGCGCCAGCAGCTTGATTGGGGGCGAAGCTGAAGCTTTCTTT	CASSLIGGEAEAFF
17	TRBV14	many	TRBJ2-2	NA	TGTGCCAGCAGCCAACCCAACGTACCAAGGAACACCGGGGAGCTGTTTTTT	CASSQPNVPRNTGELFF
12	TRBV6-1	many	TRBJ2-7	NA	TGTGCCAGCAGTGTAGGGTTAAAGAAGCAGTACTTC	CASSVGLKKQYF
16	TRBV2	many	TRBJ1-5	NA	TGTGCCAGCAGTGAGACCAGAGGGGGGAGCAATCAGCCCCAGCATTTT	CASSETRGGSNQPQHF
17	TRBV5-1	many	TRBJ2-6	TRBD2	TGCGCCAGCAGCAAGACTAGCGGGGGTGCTGGGGCCAACGTCCTGACTTTC	CASSKTSGGAGANVLTF
15	TRBV20-1	many	TRBJ2-6	TRBD1	TGCAGTGCTAGCTACGGGACAGGTGGGGCCAACGTCCTGACTTTC	CSASYGTGGANVLTF
14	TRBV5-1	many	TRBJ1-1	NA	TGCGCCAGCAGCTCCCAAAACATGAACACTGAAGCTTTCTTT	CASSSQNMNTEAFF
16	TRBV7-2	many	TRBJ2-3	NA	TGTGCCAGCAGCCAGGACAGAAATCTACTCACAGATACGCAGTATTTT	CASSQDRNLLTDTQYF
10	TRBV20-1	many	TRBJ1-1	NA	TGCAGTGCTAGAGACCTTCAAGCTTTCTTT	CSARDLQAFF
14	TRBV20-1	many	TRBJ2-6	NA	TGCAGTGCCACAGTTGGCTCTGGGGCCAACGTCCTGACTTTC	CSATVGSGANVLTF
17	TRBV20-1	many	TRBJ1-1	TRBD1	TGCAGTGCTAGAGATCCCTCGGGACAGGGGGCGCCTACTGAAGCTTTCTTT	CSARDPSGQGAPTEAFF
14	TRBV20-1	many	TRBJ2-7	NA	TGCAGTGCTAGAGTTTCTTGGAGCTCCTACGAGCAGTACTTC	CSARVSWSSYEQYF
18	TRBV14	many	TRBJ1-4	TRBD1	TGTGCCAGCAGCCAAGTTGCGGGGACAGGAACGGTTAATGAAAAACTGTTTTTT	CASSQVAGTGTVNEKLFF
15	TRBV27	many	TRBJ2-1	NA	TGTGCCAGCAGCCGGAGGGGCGACTCCTACAATGAGCAGTTCTTC	CASSRRGDSYNEQFF
15	TRBV18	NA	TRBJ1-4	NA	TGTGCCAGCTCACAATCCAGGACAGACACTGAAAAACTGTTTTTT	CASSQSRTDTEKLFF
15	TRBV4-1	many	TRBJ2-3	TRBD1	TGCGCCAGCAAATTACAGGGGATCAGCACAGATACGCAGTATTTT	CASKLQGISTDTQYF
14	TRBV11-2	many	TRBJ2-1	NA	TGTGCCAGCAGACGGGGGCATAGTCCCAATGAGCAGTTCTTC	CASRRGHSPNEQFF
15	TRBV20-1	many	TRBJ1-5	NA	TGCAGTGCTAGTAGAGGCTCTTATAGCAATCAGCCCCAGCATTTT	CSASRGSYSNQPQHF
15	TRBV7-2	many	TRBJ2-3	NA	TGTGCCAGCAGATTACGACTCTCATTCACAGATACGCAGTATTTT	CASRLRLSFTDTQYF
15	TRBV28	many	TRBJ2-3	NA	TGTGCCAGCAGTTCTCCGAGGACCCGCACAGATACGCAGTATTTT	CASSSPRTRTDTQYF
15	TRBV3-1	NA	TRBJ1-1	NA	TGTGACAGCAGCCCAGCGGAGGGCGTGAACACTGAAGCTTTCTTT	CDSSPAEGVNTEAFF
12	TRBV28	many	TRBJ2-7	TRBD1	TGTGCCAGCAGGCCGACAGGGTCCGAGCAGTACTTC	CASRPTGSEQYF
14	TRBV5-6	many	TRBJ1-1	NA	TGTGCCAGCAGCTTGGGGCGGCGAAACACTGAAGCTTTCTTT	CASSLGRRNTEAFF
17	TRBV12-3/TRBV12-4	many	TRBJ1-5	NA	TGTGCCAGCAGTTTAGGTGAGGGAAGCGACTTCGGACAGCCCCAGCATTTT	CASSLGEGSDFGQPQHF